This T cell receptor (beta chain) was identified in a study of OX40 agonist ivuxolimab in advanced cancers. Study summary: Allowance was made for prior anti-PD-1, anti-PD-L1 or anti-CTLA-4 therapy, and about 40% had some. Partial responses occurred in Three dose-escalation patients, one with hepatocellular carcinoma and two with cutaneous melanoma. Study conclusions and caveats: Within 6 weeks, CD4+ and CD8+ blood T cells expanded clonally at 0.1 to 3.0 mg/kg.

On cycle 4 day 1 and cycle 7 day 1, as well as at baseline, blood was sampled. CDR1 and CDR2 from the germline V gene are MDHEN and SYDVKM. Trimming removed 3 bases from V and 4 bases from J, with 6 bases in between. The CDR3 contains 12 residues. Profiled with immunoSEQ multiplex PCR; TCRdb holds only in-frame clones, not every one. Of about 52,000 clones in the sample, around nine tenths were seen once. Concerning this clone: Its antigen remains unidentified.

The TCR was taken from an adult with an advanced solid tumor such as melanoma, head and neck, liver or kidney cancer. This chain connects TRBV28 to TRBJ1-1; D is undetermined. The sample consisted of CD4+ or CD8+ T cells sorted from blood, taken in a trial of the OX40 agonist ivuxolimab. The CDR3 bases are TGTGCCAGCAGTTTCGGACGCACTGAAGCTTTCTTT. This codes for CASSFGRTEAFF.